These T cell receptor beta chains were read from a single sample in a study of blood T cell repertoires in COVID-19. Profiled with immunoSEQ multiplex PCR; TCRdb holds only in-frame clones, not every one. The repertoire holds about 280,000 clones, approximately 90% seen once, with roughly 3.9% in the top ten. Specimen: PBMCs or T cells enriched from blood (not recorded which). These receptors all stem from a woman in her 30s with acute COVID-19. Each CDR3 is given with its conserved first and last residue. D genes are given only for firm matches. Some rows have no size entry. The others give once, few or many, or a class for an expanded clone.

j_call: TRBJ1-1; d_call: TRBD1; clone_size: -; v_call: TRBV7-2; cdr3_nt: TGTGCCAGCAGCCCTCTCCCACAGGGGGGCACTGAAGCTTTCTTT; cdr3_aa: CASSPLPQGGTEAFF
j_call: TRBJ1-4; d_call: TRBD1; clone_size: once; v_call: TRBV5-1; cdr3_nt: TGCGCCAGCAGCTTACTGCAGGGGGCCCCCTATGAAAAACTGTTTTTT; cdr3_aa: CASSLLQGAPYEKLFF
j_call: TRBJ2-2; d_call: TRBD1; clone_size: -; v_call: TRBV28; cdr3_nt: TGTGCCAGCCAGACAGGGAGCCCCGGGGAGCTGTTTTTT; cdr3_aa: CASQTGSPGELFF
j_call: TRBJ2-1; d_call: -; clone_size: -; v_call: TRBV5-4; cdr3_nt: TGTGCCAGCAGCCAAGTAGGGGGCTCCTACAATGAGCAGTTCTTC; cdr3_aa: CASSQVGGSYNEQFF
j_call: TRBJ2-7; d_call: TRBD1; clone_size: -; v_call: TRBV5-1; cdr3_nt: TGCGCCAGCAGTCCTGCGGGACAGGGGGCTTACGAGCAGTACTTC; cdr3_aa: CASSPAGQGAYEQYF
j_call: TRBJ2-3; d_call: -; clone_size: -; v_call: TRBV5-1; cdr3_nt: TGCGCCAGCAGCGAATCAGGATTTCGAACGCAGTATTTT; cdr3_aa: CASSESGFRTQYF
j_call: TRBJ1-2; d_call: TRBD1; clone_size: few; v_call: TRBV29-1; cdr3_nt: TGCAGCGTTGAACGGACAGGGTCCTATGGCTACACCTTC; cdr3_aa: CSVERTGSYGYTF
j_call: TRBJ1-1; d_call: -; clone_size: -; v_call: TRBV18; cdr3_nt: TGTGCCAGCTCACCACCTGAGAAATACGCTTTCTTT; cdr3_aa: CASSPPEKYAFF
j_call: TRBJ1-3; d_call: -; clone_size: -; v_call: TRBV5-6; cdr3_nt: TGTGCCAGCAGCTTGGGCAGATCTGGAAACACCATATATTTT; cdr3_aa: CASSLGRSGNTIYF
j_call: TRBJ2-5; d_call: -; clone_size: -; v_call: TRBV7-9; cdr3_nt: TGTGCCAGCAGCTCCCCCGGCGGGACCGGCGGGGAGACCCAGTACTTC; cdr3_aa: CASSSPGGTGGETQYF
j_call: TRBJ2-6; d_call: TRBD1; clone_size: -; v_call: TRBV7-2; cdr3_nt: TGTGCCAGCTCCCATCGGACAGGGGGTGGTGGGGCCAACGTCCTGACTTTC; cdr3_aa: CASSHRTGGGGANVLTF
j_call: TRBJ2-1; d_call: TRBD2; clone_size: -; v_call: TRBV2; cdr3_nt: TGTGCCAGCACAAGAAGGACTAGCGGGAGCGTTAATGAGCAGTTCTTC; cdr3_aa: CASTRRTSGSVNEQFF
j_call: TRBJ1-4; d_call: -; clone_size: -; v_call: TRBV18; cdr3_nt: TGTGCCAGCTCACTCGACACCACTAATGAAAAACTGTTTTTT; cdr3_aa: CASSLDTTNEKLFF
j_call: TRBJ2-3; d_call: -; clone_size: -; v_call: TRBV19; cdr3_nt: TGTGCCAGTAGTATAGGGCAGGGAGATACGCAGTATTTT; cdr3_aa: CASSIGQGDTQYF
j_call: TRBJ2-7; d_call: -; clone_size: -; v_call: TRBV2; cdr3_nt: TGTGCCAGCAGTGAAGAGTGGGGGGACCCCTCCTACGAGCAGTACTTC; cdr3_aa: CASSEEWGDPSYEQYF
j_call: TRBJ1-2; d_call: TRBD1; clone_size: -; v_call: TRBV7-6; cdr3_nt: TGTGCCAGCAGCGTCGGGACAGACTATGGCTACACCTTC; cdr3_aa: CASSVGTDYGYTF
j_call: TRBJ2-7; d_call: TRBD1; clone_size: -; v_call: TRBV6-1; cdr3_nt: TGTGCCAGCAGTGATGGGTGGACAGGGGGATACTACGAGCAGTACTTC; cdr3_aa: CASSDGWTGGYYEQYF
j_call: TRBJ1-2; d_call: -; clone_size: -; v_call: TRBV7-9; cdr3_nt: TGTGCCAGCAGCTTGTTGGAGACTGCCCCCCCCTATGGCTACACCTTC; cdr3_aa: CASSLLETAPPYGYTF
j_call: TRBJ2-1; d_call: -; clone_size: -; v_call: TRBV7-9; cdr3_nt: TGTGCCAGCAGTCCCCCTACGGGGAGAGTGGGCGATGAGCAGTTCTTC; cdr3_aa: CASSPPTGRVGDEQFF
j_call: TRBJ2-3; d_call: TRBD2; clone_size: -; v_call: TRBV5-8; cdr3_nt: TGTGCCAGCAGCCGAACACTAGCGGGAGAGGGAGATACGCAGTATTTT; cdr3_aa: CASSRTLAGEGDTQYF
j_call: TRBJ1-1; d_call: -; clone_size: -; v_call: TRBV19; cdr3_nt: TGTGCCAGTAGAGCAGGGGTGGGCGCTGAAGCTTTCTTT; cdr3_aa: CASRAGVGAEAFF
j_call: TRBJ2-1; d_call: -; clone_size: -; v_call: TRBV9; cdr3_nt: TGTGCCAGCAGCGTAGCTTCTATCTACAATGAGCAGTTCTTC; cdr3_aa: CASSVASIYNEQFF
j_call: TRBJ2-7; d_call: TRBD1; clone_size: -; v_call: TRBV7-2; cdr3_nt: TGTGCCAGCAGCTTTACAGGGGGCAATTACGAGCAGTACTTC; cdr3_aa: CASSFTGGNYEQYF
j_call: TRBJ2-3; d_call: TRBD1; clone_size: -; v_call: TRBV7-6; cdr3_nt: TGTGCCAGCAGCTTAGCGCAGGGGGATTACGATACGCAGTATTTT; cdr3_aa: CASSLAQGDYDTQYF
j_call: TRBJ1-5; d_call: -; clone_size: -; v_call: TRBV7-2; cdr3_nt: TGTGCCAGCAGCTTATTCAGGGAGGGCGGTCAGCCCCAGCATTTT; cdr3_aa: CASSLFREGGQPQHF
j_call: TRBJ2-7; d_call: -; clone_size: -; v_call: TRBV6-4; cdr3_nt: TGTGCCAGCAGTGAGTCAGACTCCTACGAGCAGTACTTC; cdr3_aa: CASSESDSYEQYF
j_call: TRBJ1-6; d_call: -; clone_size: -; v_call: TRBV5-4; cdr3_nt: TGTGCCAGCAGCTTCGCGTCTAGCTATAATTCACCCCTCCACTTT; cdr3_aa: CASSFASSYNSPLHF
j_call: TRBJ1-1; d_call: -; clone_size: -; v_call: TRBV5-6; cdr3_nt: TGTGCCAGCAGCTCCCAAACCTGGGGGGGGATGAACACTGAAGCTTTCTTT; cdr3_aa: CASSSQTWGGMNTEAFF
j_call: TRBJ2-7; d_call: TRBD1; clone_size: -; v_call: TRBV18; cdr3_nt: TGTGCCAGCTCACTATATAGTCCGGGACAGGACCACGAGCAGTACTTC; cdr3_aa: CASSLYSPGQDHEQYF
j_call: TRBJ1-1; d_call: -; clone_size: -; v_call: TRBV5-1; cdr3_nt: TGCGCCAGCAGCTTGGGGGATGGGGGGAGCACTGAAGCTTTCTTT; cdr3_aa: CASSLGDGGSTEAFF
j_call: TRBJ2-6; d_call: -; clone_size: -; v_call: TRBV7-3; cdr3_nt: TGTGCCAGCAGCTCCAGGGAAAGCGGGGCCAACGTCCTGACTTTC; cdr3_aa: CASSSRESGANVLTF
j_call: TRBJ2-7; d_call: TRBD2; clone_size: -; v_call: TRBV7-2; cdr3_nt: TGTGCCAGCAGCGGAACTAGCGGACCCACCTACGAGCAGTACTTC; cdr3_aa: CASSGTSGPTYEQYF
j_call: TRBJ2-2; d_call: TRBD2; clone_size: -; v_call: TRBV7-2; cdr3_nt: TGTGCCAGCAGTTCCCCGGGACTAGCGGGTACCGGGGAGCTGTTTTTT; cdr3_aa: CASSSPGLAGTGELFF
j_call: TRBJ1-1; d_call: TRBD1; clone_size: once; v_call: TRBV19; cdr3_nt: TGTGCCAGTAGTATGACAGGGGGAAACACTGAAGCTTTCTTT; cdr3_aa: CASSMTGGNTEAFF
j_call: TRBJ2-7; d_call: TRBD2; clone_size: -; v_call: TRBV5-6; cdr3_nt: TGTGCCAGCAGCTTGTCTAGCGGGAGGGCCCTCTACGAGCAGTACTTC; cdr3_aa: CASSLSSGRALYEQYF
j_call: TRBJ2-7; d_call: TRBD1; clone_size: -; v_call: TRBV27; cdr3_nt: TGTGCCAGCAGTTTAACCGGGACAGACAGCTCCTACGAGCAGTACTTC; cdr3_aa: CASSLTGTDSSYEQYF
j_call: TRBJ1-3; d_call: TRBD1; clone_size: -; v_call: TRBV6-2/TRBV6-3; cdr3_nt: TGTGCCAGCAGTCGACAGGGTGGAAACACCATATATTTT; cdr3_aa: CASSRQGGNTIYF
j_call: TRBJ1-1; d_call: -; clone_size: -; v_call: TRBV28; cdr3_nt: TGTGCCAGCACCCCACAAGCCCCCATGAGGGCTTTCTTT; cdr3_aa: CASTPQAPMRAFF
j_call: TRBJ1-2; d_call: TRBD1; clone_size: -; v_call: TRBV10-3; cdr3_nt: TGTGCCATCAGTTCGGGACAGGGCGATGGCTACACCTTC; cdr3_aa: CAISSGQGDGYTF
j_call: TRBJ1-2; d_call: -; clone_size: -; v_call: TRBV2; cdr3_nt: TGTGCCAGCAGTGGGACGGGGAACTATGGCTACACCTTC; cdr3_aa: CASSGTGNYGYTF
j_call: TRBJ2-1; d_call: -; clone_size: -; v_call: TRBV19; cdr3_nt: TGTGCCAGTAGTTTGACAGGCGCAAGGGAGCAGTTCTTC; cdr3_aa: CASSLTGAREQFF
j_call: TRBJ1-2; d_call: -; clone_size: -; v_call: TRBV30; cdr3_nt: TGTGCCTGGAGTGGGGGCGACCCGGGCTACACCTTC; cdr3_aa: CAWSGGDPGYTF
j_call: TRBJ2-2; d_call: TRBD2; clone_size: -; v_call: TRBV3-1/TRBV3-2; cdr3_nt: TGTGCCAGCAGCTCCCGGTGGCGGGAGCCACCACTCGGGGAGCTGTTTTTT; cdr3_aa: CASSSRWREPPLGELFF
j_call: TRBJ2-7; d_call: TRBD2; clone_size: -; v_call: TRBV3-1/TRBV3-2; cdr3_nt: TGTGCCAGCAGCCCGGGACTAGCGGGAGAGGGCAACTACGAGCAGTACTTC; cdr3_aa: CASSPGLAGEGNYEQYF
j_call: TRBJ2-3; d_call: -; clone_size: -; v_call: TRBV24-1; cdr3_nt: TGTGCCACCAGTGATTTGGAGACAGATACGCAGTATTTT; cdr3_aa: CATSDLETDTQYF
j_call: TRBJ2-7; d_call: TRBD2; clone_size: -; v_call: TRBV7-2; cdr3_nt: TGTGCCAGCAGGGCGACTAGCGGGTACGAGCAGTACTTC; cdr3_aa: CASRATSGYEQYF
j_call: TRBJ2-1; d_call: -; clone_size: -; v_call: TRBV18; cdr3_nt: TGTGCCAGCTCACCAATTAACTTCAATGAGCAGTTCTTC; cdr3_aa: CASSPINFNEQFF
j_call: TRBJ2-1; d_call: TRBD2; clone_size: -; v_call: TRBV19; cdr3_nt: TGTGCCAGTAGTAATGGCCTAGCGGGATCCAATGAGCAGTTCTTC; cdr3_aa: CASSNGLAGSNEQFF
j_call: TRBJ2-5; d_call: TRBD1; clone_size: -; v_call: TRBV28; cdr3_nt: TGTGCCAGCAGACAGGGGGCGAAGGAGACCCAGTACTTC; cdr3_aa: CASRQGAKETQYF
j_call: TRBJ2-3; d_call: -; clone_size: -; v_call: TRBV10-3; cdr3_nt: TGTGCCATCAGTGGGCCAGATACGCAGTATTTT; cdr3_aa: CAISGPDTQYF